This T cell receptor (beta chain) was retrieved from a study of CD8 T cells in ankylosing spondylitis. The study, taken as a whole, reports: CD8+ disease-linked clones were present at relatively low frequencies in blood. Roughly 8 highly homologous variants formed a TCR beta motif that appeared characteristic of ankylosing spondylitis blood. Earlier literature documents some of the motif variants in reactive arthritis synovial fluid and blood. Disease-linked clones reportedly concentrated significantly in matched ankylosing spondylitis synovial fluid.

Quantitative 5'-RACE with molecular barcodes generated TCR beta libraries. Each CDR3 protein is one row after TCRdb ran MiXCR on the 5' RACE reads. The data contain 400,000 or so distinct CDR3 sequences, about 24% of them singletons. This clonotype turned up a few times. Its antigen is unidentified. V was clipped by 6 bases and J by 4 bases; unmatched bases: 2. This CDR3 spans 13 amino acids. CDR1 is SEHNR and CDR2 is FQNEAQ in the germline V gene (reference sequence). Sequencing used blood, either unsorted or a sorted T cell fraction (not recorded which). This receptor was obtained from a male donor with ankylosing spondylitis. The V call is TRBV7-9, the J call TRBJ2-2; TRBD2 matches at 7 bases. CDR3 DNA: TGTGCCAGCAGAGGGAGGGCCACCGGGGAGCTGTTTTTT. This codes for CASRGRATGELFF. The full variable domain, rest sourced from reference TRBV7-9 and TRBJ2-2, is DTGVSQNPRHKITKRGQNVTFRCDPISEHNRLYWYRQTLGQGPEFLTYFQNEAQLEKSRLLSDRFSAERPKGSFSTLEIQRTEQGDSAMYLCASRGRATGELFFGEGSRLTVL.